These 7 T cell receptor beta chains were sequenced from one sample in a study of blood T cell repertoires in COVID-19. Sequencing was performed with immunoSEQ multiplex PCR; in TCRdb, only in-frame clones are kept and a portion is missing. The repertoire has about 140,000 clones, 70% to 90% of them found once; the top ten carry 3.4%. Sequenced material: PBMCs or T cells enriched from blood (not recorded which). The receptors were sampled from a woman between 50 and 59 years old with acute COVID-19.

The genes are TRBV3-1 (or the pseudogene TRBV3-2) and TRBJ2-7, with D perhaps matching TRBD2 (6 bases). The ends were cut back, 0 bases at V and 5 bases at J, with 17 bases in the middle. Germline CDR1 reads LGHDT; CDR2 reads YNNKEL (reference sequence). This CDR3 has 16 amino acids. The CDR3 here is CASSQDGGLTRNEQYF. The CDR3, as DNA: TGTGCCAGCAGCCAAGATGGGGGACTCACGAGGAACGAGCAGTACTTC.

Note on this clone: One junction end disagrees with the germline gene, perhaps due to a read error. In DNA form, the CDR3 reads TGTGCTAGCAGCTTAGGACAGGGGGCTCAGTACGAGCAGTACTTC. Protein product: CASSLGQGAQYEQYF. The genes are TRBV7-7 and TRBJ2-7, with 11 positions matching TRBD1. The CDR3 runs 15 residues. The germline V gene encodes CDR1 SSHAT and CDR2 FNYEAQ (reference sequence).

The rearrangement links TRBV7-3 to TRBJ2-3; possibly TRBD1 for D (6 bases). V was shortened by 1 base and J by 2 bases, with 25 bases between the two germline ends. Germline lookup yields CDR1 SGHTA and CDR2 FQGTGA. The CDR3 spans 20 residues. CDR3 residues: CASSLNPILYGGPSTDTQYF. CDR3 sequence (DNA): TGTGCCAGCAGCTTAAATCCCATCCTTTATGGGGGCCCCTCCACAGATACGCAGTATTTT.

The CDR3 sequence: CASTMPPQETQYF. The CDR3, as DNA: TGTGCCAGTACTATGCCCCCACAAGAGACCCAGTACTTC. The chain recombines TRBV30 with TRBJ2-5; D not certain. V was clipped by 8 bases and J by 2 bases, with 15 bases between them. This CDR3 is built from 13 residues. Per germline, CDR1 GTSNPN and CDR2 SVGIG (reference sequence).

Here the CDR3 reads CASGSPQMVSGANVLTF. The CDR3 DNA follows: TGTGCTAGTGGTTCCCCGCAGATGGTCTCTGGGGCCAACGTCCTGACTTTC. The rearrangement links TRBV12-5 to TRBJ2-6; D ambiguous. The CDR3 has 17 residues. V dropped 4 bases and J dropped 0 bases, with 13 bases sitting between them. Germline V lookup: CDR1 LGHNT, CDR2 FRNRAP.

The genes are TRBV5-1 and TRBJ2-3; 8 bases are shared with TRBD1. V lost 3 bases to trimming and J lost 3 bases; unmatched junction nucleotides: 9. Germline CDR1 is SGHRS and CDR2 is YFSETQ. The CDR3 runs 16 residues. CDR3 DNA: TGCGCCAGCAGCTCCCTGACAGGGGCCGGGACAGATACGCAGTATTTT. Protein product: CASSSLTGAGTDTQYF.

The V and J genes are TRBV4-1 and TRBJ2-5, with D uncertain. Germline V gene sequence: CDR1 MGHRA, CDR2 YSYEKL. The CDR3 runs 18 residues. The V and J ends lost 3 bases and 1 base respectively, with 21 bases between them. The CDR3 region has the DNA TGCGCCAGCAGCCAGATGACCCCGTCGGCGGCAGCCCAAGAGACCCAGTACTTC. It encodes CASSQMTPSAAAQETQYF.